This entry lists 4 T cell receptor beta chains sequenced from one sample in a study of blood T cells in healthy people across ages. The authors ran a second PCR of about 6 to 11 cycles using a sample-barcoded 5' primer and a J-beta primer mix. Each CDR3 protein is one row after TCRdb ran MiXCR on the 5' RACE reads. Of about 830,000 distinct CDR3 sequences detected, roughly 50% appear once; the ten largest clones hold roughly 22%. The sequenced material came from blood. Receptor source: a man in his thirties or forties in good health.

The chain has TRBV12-3 or TRBV12-4 and TRBJ1-2; tentatively, D is TRBD1 (6 bases). The length of the CDR3 is 13 residues. V dropped 4 bases and J dropped 3 bases, with 9 bases sitting between them. CDR3 sequence (DNA): TGTGCCAGCAGTTGGGCAGGGGACTATGGCTACACCTTC. It is translated as CASSWAGDYGYTF.

With respect to this clonotype: A read error may explain this, as a much larger clone is one base away. The rearrangement joins TRBV7-2 to TRBJ2-7; D uncertain. This CDR3 comprises 14 residues. V lost 5 bases to trimming and J lost 7 bases, with 18 bases between them. The germline V gene encodes CDR1 SGHTA and CDR2 FQGNSA. CDR3 residues: CASSQPFRGNEQYF. CDR3 nucleotides: TGTGCCAGCAGCCAGCCCTTTCGTGGCAATGAGCAGTACTTC.

This clonotype was counted a single time. CDR3 residues: CASSPASGTDTQYF. The CDR3 DNA is TGTGCCAGCAGTCCCGCATCGGGCACAGATACGCAGTATTTT. The chain combines TRBV12-3 or TRBV12-4 with TRBJ2-3; D gene unclear. Trimming removed 5 bases at V and 1 base at J, with 10 bases between. The CDR3 is made up of 14 amino acids.

V and J are TRBV21-1 and TRBJ2-1; the table assigns TRBD2, which was not confirmed against the DNA. TRBV21-1 is reported as a pseudogene. This CDR3 contains 18 residues. The chain's CDR3 is CASSNNPGNMALGIEQFF. As DNA, the CDR3 is TGTGCCAGCAGCAATAATCCGGGGAATATGGCGCTAGGTATTGAGCAGTTCTTC.